Presented here are 18 T cell receptor beta chains from one specimen sequenced in a study of blood T cell repertoires in COVID-19. Measured with immunoSEQ multiplex PCR; TCRdb has only the in-frame clones, and not every one. The table has around 700,000 clones, 80% to 90% seen once. Sequences were obtained from peripheral blood. These receptors all stem from a woman younger than 30 with acute or convalescent COVID-19.

V usage is TRBV6-5 and J usage is TRBJ2-7; tentative D call: TRBD2 (7 bases). Trimming shortened V by 6 bases and J by 6 bases, and 21 bases separated the two germline ends. CDR1 is MNHEY and CDR2 is SVGAGI in the germline V gene. This CDR3 spans 15 amino acids. CDR3 loop: CASSQRGGGALEQYF. The DNA of the CDR3 is TGTGCCAGCAGCCAGCGAGGGGGGGGAGCCCTCGAGCAGTACTTC.

J is TRBJ2-1 and V is TRBV7-9; D is unclear. The CDR3 consists of 11 residues. Trimming took off 7 bases at V and 9 bases at J, with 10 bases between the two ends. Germline V CDR1 and CDR2: SEHNR, FQNEAQ (reference sequence). In DNA form, the CDR3 reads TGTGCCAGCACTCGGTCTGGTGAGCAGTTCTTC. This translates into CASTRSGEQFF.

V usage is TRBV7-9 and J usage is TRBJ2-1; D is possibly TRBD2 (6 bases). The length of the CDR3 is 16 residues. Trimming took 1 base from V and 0 from J, leaving 10 bases between them. The germline V gene encodes CDR1 SEHNR and CDR2 FQNEAQ (reference sequence). The CDR3 nucleotides read TGTGCCAGCAGCTTAGTTCGGGGGATCTCCTACAATGAGCAGTTCTTC. It is translated as CASSLVRGISYNEQFF.

The J gene is TRBJ1-2, the V gene TRBV30; D possibly corresponds to TRBD1 (6 bases). Germline V gene data show CDR1 as GTSNPN and CDR2 as SVGIG (reference sequence). V was trimmed by 5 bases and J by 5 bases, leaving 12 bases between them. This CDR3 spans 12 amino acids. CDR3 nucleotides: TGTGCCTGGGACGGAAGGGGGTATGGCTACACCTTC. Translated, it gives CAWDGRGYGYTF.

The sample holds a few counts of this clone. V gene TRBV19 combines with J gene TRBJ1-4; 10 nucleotides align to TRBD1. CDR3 length: 15 residues. CDR1 and CDR2 from the germline V gene are LNHDA and SQIVND (reference sequence). The V segment lost 10 bases and the J segment 5 bases; nucleotides outside the gene matches: 10. CDR3 region: CATKNRDRGNEKLFF. The CDR3 DNA sequence: TGTGCCACTAAAAACCGGGACAGGGGAAATGAAAAACTGTTTTTT. The full variable domain, its missing parts supplied by reference TRBV19 and TRBJ1-4, is DGGITQSPKYLFRKEGQNVTLSCEQNLNHDAMYWYRQDPGQGLRLIYYSQIVNDFQKGDIAEGYSVSREKKESFPLTVTSAQKNPTAFYLCATKNRDRGNEKLFFGSGTQLSVL.

This clone was seen just once. The chain employs TRBV7-8 and TRBJ1-2; D is ambiguous. From germline, CDR1 is SGHVS and CDR2 FQNEAQ. The CDR3 runs 15 residues. With 1 base removed from V and 6 bases from J, the gap between germline ends came to 15 bases. This CDR3 reads CASSLVIEGGDGYTF. In nucleotides, the CDR3 is TGTGCCAGCAGCTTAGTAATTGAGGGTGGAGATGGCTACACCTTC.

V and J are TRBV9 and TRBJ2-3; D is ambiguous. This CDR3 has 14 amino acids. Germline lookup yields CDR1 SGDLS and CDR2 YYNGEE. Trimming removed 0 bases at V and 4 bases at J, with 9 bases between. The CDR3 coding sequence is TGTGCCAGCAGCGTAGTCGGAGAATCAGATACGCAGTATTTT. It specifies CASSVVGESDTQYF.

V usage is TRBV24-1 and J usage is TRBJ2-1; 14 bases align to TRBD2. CDR1 is KGHDR and CDR2 is SFDVKD in the germline V gene. J gave up 4 bases and V 4 bases, and 8 bases lay outside the gene matches. This CDR3 spans 18 amino acids. The CDR3 region has the DNA TGTGCCACCAGTGACCCTCGGTGGACTAGCGGGGGGTACAATGAGCAGTTCTTC. Protein sequence: CATSDPRWTSGGYNEQFF.

The chain joins TRBV6-4 to TRBJ2-7, with a tentative D call TRBD1 (7 bases). Trimming pared 8 bases from V and 3 bases from J, leaving 17 bases between. Germline CDR1 reads MRHNA; CDR2 reads SNTAGT. This CDR3 has 14 residues. CDR3 DNA sequence: TGTGCCAGCGGACTAAGACAGGGTGACTACGAGCAGTACTTC. This encodes CASGLRQGDYEQYF.

V and J are TRBV5-5 and TRBJ1-1; tentative D call: TRBD1 (5 bases). V lost 2 bases and J 4 bases, leaving 15 bases between the germline ends. Germline V gene sequence: CDR1 SGHKS, CDR2 YYEKEE (reference sequence). The CDR3 contains 15 residues. In nucleotides, the CDR3 is TGTGCCAGCAGCTTTTCGGGCAGGGAGGGCACTGAAGCTTTCTTT. Protein: CASSFSGREGTEAFF.

Of note for this clone: The sample carries other DNA sequences with the same CDR3. This sequence joins TRBV3-1 (or the pseudogene TRBV3-2) and TRBJ2-3, with 7 bases matching TRBD2. The length of the CDR3 is 15 residues. V lost 0 bases to trimming and J lost 2 bases; unmatched junction nucleotides: 2. The germline V gene encodes CDR1 LGHDT and CDR2 YNNKEL (reference sequence). The CDR3, as DNA: TGTGCCAGCAGCCAAGAAGCGGGGTCCACAGATACGCAGTATTTT. Its translation: CASSQEAGSTDTQYF.

The rearrangement uses TRBV7-9 and TRBJ1-1, with 10 bases lining up with TRBD1. CDR1 is SEHNR, CDR2 FQNEAQ, per germline (reference sequence). The CDR3 loop spans 15 amino acids. The V and J ends lost 6 bases and 1 base, in that order; junction bases with no gene match: 5. CDR3 sequence reads: CASRGQGGPNTEAFF. The CDR3 DNA reads as TGTGCCAGCAGAGGACAGGGGGGGCCGAACACTGAAGCTTTCTTT.

This clone has just one count. This chain connects TRBV6-6 to TRBJ1-1; D is unclear. Germline assignment: CDR1 MNHNY and CDR2 SVGAGI (reference sequence). The CDR3 contains 14 residues. Trimming took 0 bases from V and 4 from J, leaving 9 bases between them. CDR3 in DNA: TGTGCCAGCAGTTACTCCCGGGTCGGCACTGAAGCTTTCTTT. Its translation: CASSYSRVGTEAFF.

The chain carries TRBV11-2 and TRBJ2-4; TRBD1 is a possible D gene (6 bases). This CDR3 spans 16 amino acids. CDR1 is SGHAT, CDR2 FQNNGV, per germline. Trimming left V 6 bases short and J 1 base short, with 16 bases between. The CDR3 bases are TGTGCCAGCAGATTGGGGACCCAGGGGGCCAAAAACATTCAGTACTTC. Its translation: CASRLGTQGAKNIQYF.

V usage is TRBV6-5 and J usage is TRBJ1-2; D possibly corresponds to TRBD1 (5 bases). V was trimmed by 2 bases and J by 6 bases, leaving 19 bases between them. From germline, CDR1 is MNHEY and CDR2 SVGAGI. The CDR3 loop spans 16 amino acids. CDR3 in amino acids: CASSYETVLDANGYTF. The CDR3, as DNA: TGTGCCAGCAGTTACGAGACAGTATTGGATGCTAATGGCTACACCTTC.

The chain carries TRBV7-9 and TRBJ1-1, with 9 bases matching TRBD1. Germline V gene data show CDR1 as SEHNR and CDR2 as FQNEAQ (reference sequence). V dropped 5 bases and J dropped 1; count of bases not matched to a gene: 11. The CDR3 loop spans 17 amino acids. CDR3 DNA: TGTGCCAGCAGCCGGGACAGGGAAAGAGGGGCGAACACTGAAGCTTTCTTT. Translating it yields CASSRDRERGANTEAFF.

This clone was observed a handful of times. The V gene is TRBV3-1 (or the pseudogene TRBV3-2), the J gene TRBJ2-2; 10 positions match TRBD2. This CDR3 has 14 amino acids. V trimming: 2 bases; J trimming: 9 bases; junction bases outside the gene matches: 3. Germline values: CDR1 LGHDT, CDR2 YNNKEL (reference sequence). The CDR3 is CASSQPGLARELFF. DNA for the CDR3: TGTGCCAGCAGCCAACCGGGACTAGCGAGGGAGCTGTTTTTT.

The rearrangement links TRBV2 to TRBJ2-4, with 7 bases identical to TRBD2. With V trimmed by 9 bases and J by 0 bases, 5 bases remained unmatched. This CDR3 is 14 amino acids long. Germline CDR1 SNHLY, CDR2 FYNNEI. CDR3 nucleotides: TGTGCCAGGGGAGGGGCTCTAGCCAAAAACATTCAGTACTTC. It is translated as CARGGALAKNIQYF.